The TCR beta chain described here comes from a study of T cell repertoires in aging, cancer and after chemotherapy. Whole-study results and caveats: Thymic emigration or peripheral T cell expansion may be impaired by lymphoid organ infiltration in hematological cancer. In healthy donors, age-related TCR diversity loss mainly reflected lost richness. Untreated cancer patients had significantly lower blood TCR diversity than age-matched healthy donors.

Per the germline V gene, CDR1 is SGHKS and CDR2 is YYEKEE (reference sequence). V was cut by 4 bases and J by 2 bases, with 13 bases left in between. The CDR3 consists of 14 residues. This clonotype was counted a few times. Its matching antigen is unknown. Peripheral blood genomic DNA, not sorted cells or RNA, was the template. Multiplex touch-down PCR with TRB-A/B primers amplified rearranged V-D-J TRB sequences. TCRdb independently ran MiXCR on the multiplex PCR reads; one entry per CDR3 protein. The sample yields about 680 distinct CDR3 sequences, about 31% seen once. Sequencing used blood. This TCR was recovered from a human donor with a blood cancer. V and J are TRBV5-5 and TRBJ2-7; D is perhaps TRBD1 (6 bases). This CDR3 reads CASSVQQGAYEQYF. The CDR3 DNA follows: TGTGCCAGCAGCGTCCAACAGGGCGCCTACGAGCAGTACTTC.